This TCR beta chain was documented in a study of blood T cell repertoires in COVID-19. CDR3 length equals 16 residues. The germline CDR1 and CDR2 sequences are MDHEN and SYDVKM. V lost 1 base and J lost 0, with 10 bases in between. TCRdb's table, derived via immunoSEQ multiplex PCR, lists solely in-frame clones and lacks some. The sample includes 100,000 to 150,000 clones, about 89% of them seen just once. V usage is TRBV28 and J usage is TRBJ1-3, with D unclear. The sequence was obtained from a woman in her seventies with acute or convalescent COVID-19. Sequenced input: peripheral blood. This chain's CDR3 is CASSLLRELSGNTIYF. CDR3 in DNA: TGTGCCAGCAGTTTATTACGGGAACTCTCTGGAAACACCATATATTTT.